The rows below give T cell receptor beta chains drawn from one sample of a study of vaccination effects on CD4 cells after COVID-19. Measured with immunoSEQ multiplex PCR; TCRdb has only the in-frame clones, and not every one. This table holds 25,000 to 35,000 clones, about 80% found once. No antigen has been assigned to these receptors. The sequencing here drew on CD4+ T cells from PBMCs cultured with HCoV-NL63 spike peptides, taken after COVID-19 vaccination. The receptors were sampled from a human donor who received a COVID-19 vaccine. Some clones in this sample may be carry-over from other donors' samples. CDR3s include the opening cysteine and the closing phenylalanine or tryptophan. The D gene is left open where the match is weak. Clone size, where shown, is once, few, many, or a class for clones that have expanded.

CDR3nt: TGTGCCAGCCGGAGCAGGGGAGGGACTGAAGCTTTCTTT
CDR3aa: CASRSRGGTEAFF
abundance: .
v_gene: TRBV6-4
d_gene: .
j_gene: TRBJ1-1

CDR3nt: TGTGCCAGCAGCCCTACGGGGGGGGCAGATACGCAGTATTTT
CDR3aa: CASSPTGGADTQYF
abundance: few
v_gene: TRBV7-8
d_gene: TRBD2
j_gene: TRBJ2-3

CDR3nt: TGTGCCAGCAGCCCGATTGGGCGCCTTGAACCCCAGCATTTT
CDR3aa: CASSPIGRLEPQHF
abundance: few
v_gene: TRBV5-6
d_gene: .
j_gene: TRBJ1-5

CDR3nt: TGTGCCAGCAGCTTAGGTCAAGGCGGGGGTATCCATGAGCAGTTCTTC
CDR3aa: CASSLGQGGGIHEQFF
abundance: .
v_gene: TRBV7-8
d_gene: TRBD2
j_gene: TRBJ2-1

CDR3nt: TGTGCCAGTCGGCCCCGAGGAAGCACTGAAGCTTTCTTT
CDR3aa: CASRPRGSTEAFF
abundance: .
v_gene: TRBV7-9
d_gene: .
j_gene: TRBJ1-1

CDR3nt: TGCAGTGCTGGTGGACGTTACTCTGGGGCCAACGTCCTGACTTTC
CDR3aa: CSAGGRYSGANVLTF
abundance: .
v_gene: TRBV20-1
d_gene: .
j_gene: TRBJ2-6

CDR3nt: TGTGCCAGTATTGGGGACCCCTACAATGAGCAGTTCTTC
CDR3aa: CASIGDPYNEQFF
abundance: .
v_gene: TRBV19
d_gene: .
j_gene: TRBJ2-1

CDR3nt: TGTGCCTGGAGTGTAGTGGGTAAAAATAATTCACCCCTCCACTTT
CDR3aa: CAWSVVGKNNSPLHF
abundance: .
v_gene: TRBV30
d_gene: .
j_gene: TRBJ1-6

CDR3nt: TGTGCCAGTGCAGGGACCTCTTCCGGGGAGCTGTTTTTT
CDR3aa: CASAGTSSGELFF
abundance: .
v_gene: TRBV7-3
d_gene: .
j_gene: TRBJ2-2

CDR3nt: TGTGCCAGCAGCCAAAGACTGGTGGGGGGGGCTTATGGCTACACCTTC
CDR3aa: CASSQRLVGGAYGYTF
abundance: once
v_gene: TRBV3-1/TRBV3-2
d_gene: .
j_gene: TRBJ1-2

CDR3nt: TGTGCCAGCAGCACCGCTCACCCACAGGGCCTGAACTATGGCTACACCTTC
CDR3aa: CASSTAHPQGLNYGYTF
abundance: .
v_gene: TRBV28
d_gene: .
j_gene: TRBJ1-2

CDR3nt: TGTGCCAGCAGCAGTAGTAGGGCTGGAAACACCATATATTTT
CDR3aa: CASSSSRAGNTIYF
abundance: .
v_gene: TRBV9
d_gene: .
j_gene: TRBJ1-3

CDR3nt: TGTGCCAGCAGCTTCGACAGATGGAATGAGCAGTTCTTC
CDR3aa: CASSFDRWNEQFF
abundance: .
v_gene: TRBV7-3
d_gene: .
j_gene: TRBJ2-1

CDR3nt: TGTGCCAGCAGTGAACTGCCCTACTCTGGAAACACCATATATTTT
CDR3aa: CASSELPYSGNTIYF
abundance: .
v_gene: TRBV6-1
d_gene: .
j_gene: TRBJ1-3

CDR3nt: TGTGCCAGCAGCCACTCAGACAGGGGAGGAAACACCATATATTTT
CDR3aa: CASSHSDRGGNTIYF
abundance: .
v_gene: TRBV3-1/TRBV3-2
d_gene: TRBD1
j_gene: TRBJ1-3

CDR3nt: TGCGCCAGCAGCCAAGACCAGGGGGTCCTCACTACAGATACGCAGTATTTT
CDR3aa: CASSQDQGVLTTDTQYF
abundance: .
v_gene: TRBV4-1
d_gene: TRBD1
j_gene: TRBJ2-3

CDR3nt: TGCGCCAGCAGCTTTGGCCAGTCAAGGGTCACTGAAGCTTTCTTT
CDR3aa: CASSFGQSRVTEAFF
abundance: .
v_gene: TRBV5-1
d_gene: .
j_gene: TRBJ1-1

CDR3nt: TGTGCCAGCAGACCAGGCGGTTCACCCCTCCACTTT
CDR3aa: CASRPGGSPLHF
abundance: few
v_gene: TRBV7-3
d_gene: .
j_gene: TRBJ1-6

CDR3nt: TGTGCCAGCTCACGCGGTCGGGACTCCGGGCGAGTCGAAAAACTGTTTTTT
CDR3aa: CASSRGRDSGRVEKLFF
abundance: .
v_gene: TRBV18
d_gene: .
j_gene: TRBJ1-4

CDR3nt: TGTGCCAGCAGTGAGTACTCTGGAAACACCATATATTTT
CDR3aa: CASSEYSGNTIYF
abundance: .
v_gene: TRBV6-1
d_gene: .
j_gene: TRBJ1-3

CDR3nt: TGTGCCACCACCGCGGACAGCACAGATACGCAGTATTTT
CDR3aa: CATTADSTDTQYF
abundance: .
v_gene: TRBV24-1
d_gene: .
j_gene: TRBJ2-3

CDR3nt: TGTGCCTGGGTCCGCTCCCAAGAGACCCAGTACTTC
CDR3aa: CAWVRSQETQYF
abundance: .
v_gene: TRBV30
d_gene: .
j_gene: TRBJ2-5

CDR3nt: TGTGCCAGCAGCTTGTTGGGCGGGAGCAATGAGCAGTTCTTC
CDR3aa: CASSLLGGSNEQFF
abundance: .
v_gene: TRBV5-6
d_gene: TRBD2
j_gene: TRBJ2-1

CDR3nt: TGTGCCAGCAGCGTTACAAACAGTTTCTCTGGAAACACCATATATTTT
CDR3aa: CASSVTNSFSGNTIYF
abundance: .
v_gene: TRBV9
d_gene: .
j_gene: TRBJ1-3

CDR3nt: TGTGCCAGCAGATACCGGGACGTTGTTAGCTCCTACAATGAGCAGTTCTTC
CDR3aa: CASRYRDVVSSYNEQFF
abundance: .
v_gene: TRBV5-6
d_gene: .
j_gene: TRBJ2-1

CDR3nt: TGTGCCAGTAACCTGGGGGGAGCAAGCACAGATACGCAGTATTTT
CDR3aa: CASNLGGASTDTQYF
abundance: .
v_gene: TRBV19
d_gene: .
j_gene: TRBJ2-3

CDR3nt: TGTGCCAGCAGCCCCGGACAGGGGGACGGCTACACCTTC
CDR3aa: CASSPGQGDGYTF
abundance: .
v_gene: TRBV7-9
d_gene: TRBD1
j_gene: TRBJ1-2

CDR3nt: TGTGCCAGCAGTCGGGACAAAAACACAGATACGCAGTATTTT
CDR3aa: CASSRDKNTDTQYF
abundance: once
v_gene: TRBV5-4
d_gene: .
j_gene: TRBJ2-3

CDR3nt: TGCGCCAGCAGTCAAGCAAGGGTTAGCCAGCCCCAGCATTTT
CDR3aa: CASSQARVSQPQHF
abundance: .
v_gene: TRBV4-1
d_gene: .
j_gene: TRBJ1-5

CDR3nt: TGTGCCAGCTCACCGGACCGACAGGGGTCAGAGACCCAGTACTTC
CDR3aa: CASSPDRQGSETQYF
abundance: .
v_gene: TRBV18
d_gene: TRBD1
j_gene: TRBJ2-5

CDR3nt: TGCGCCAGCAGCGAGGACAGGATGAACACTGAAGCTTTCTTT
CDR3aa: CASSEDRMNTEAFF
abundance: .
v_gene: TRBV5-1
d_gene: TRBD1
j_gene: TRBJ1-1

CDR3nt: TGCGCCAGCGGGTCCGGGACGTCAGGAAACACCATATATTTT
CDR3aa: CASGSGTSGNTIYF
abundance: .
v_gene: TRBV5-1
d_gene: .
j_gene: TRBJ1-3

CDR3nt: TGTGCCAGCAGTCCCAGACTAGCGGGGGGGACGACAGATACGCAGTATTTT
CDR3aa: CASSPRLAGGTTDTQYF
abundance: .
v_gene: TRBV6-6
d_gene: TRBD2
j_gene: TRBJ2-3

CDR3nt: TGTGCCAGCAGCTTCGACAGGGAGGAGACCCAGTACTTC
CDR3aa: CASSFDREETQYF
abundance: few
v_gene: TRBV7-2
d_gene: TRBD1
j_gene: TRBJ2-5

CDR3nt: TGTGCCAGCAGCTTAGGGGGGGAGGACGTCCTGACTTTC
CDR3aa: CASSLGGEDVLTF
abundance: .
v_gene: TRBV28
d_gene: .
j_gene: TRBJ2-6

CDR3nt: TGTGCCAGCAGGGGTGAAGATACGCAGTATTTT
CDR3aa: CASRGEDTQYF
abundance: few
v_gene: TRBV3-1/TRBV3-2
d_gene: .
j_gene: TRBJ2-3

CDR3nt: TGTGCCAGCAGTTTGGGGGGGGGTGGTAGTGAAAAACTGTTTTTT
CDR3aa: CASSLGGGGSEKLFF
abundance: .
v_gene: TRBV28
d_gene: .
j_gene: TRBJ1-4

CDR3nt: TGTGCCAGCAGTCGGGGCCCGTCCAGGGCCTTGGGGTCTGGGGCCAACGTCCTGACTTTC
CDR3aa: CASSRGPSRALGSGANVLTF
abundance: .
v_gene: TRBV5-4
d_gene: .
j_gene: TRBJ2-6

CDR3nt: TGCGCCAGCAGCCAAGGGCCCGACGGAAACACCATATATTTT
CDR3aa: CASSQGPDGNTIYF
abundance: .
v_gene: TRBV4-1
d_gene: .
j_gene: TRBJ1-3

CDR3nt: TGTGCCAGCAGGTCACAAACCTCAGATACGCAGTATTTT
CDR3aa: CASRSQTSDTQYF
abundance: .
v_gene: TRBV3-1/TRBV3-2
d_gene: .
j_gene: TRBJ2-3

CDR3nt: TGCGCCAGCAGCCCCAGCACTAGCGGGGGTACAGATACGCAGTATTTT
CDR3aa: CASSPSTSGGTDTQYF
abundance: .
v_gene: TRBV5-1
d_gene: TRBD2
j_gene: TRBJ2-3

CDR3nt: TGTGCCAGCAGTCGGGACATCAGCGGGGTGAGACCGACCCAGTACTTC
CDR3aa: CASSRDISGVRPTQYF
abundance: .
v_gene: TRBV2
d_gene: .
j_gene: TRBJ2-5

CDR3nt: TGTGCCAGCAGCCCCGAGTACACTGAAGCTTTCTTT
CDR3aa: CASSPEYTEAFF
abundance: .
v_gene: TRBV7-2
d_gene: .
j_gene: TRBJ1-1

CDR3nt: TGCGCCAGCAGCCCTACAGGGGTAAGGGGCTACACCTTC
CDR3aa: CASSPTGVRGYTF
abundance: .
v_gene: TRBV5-1
d_gene: TRBD1
j_gene: TRBJ1-2

CDR3nt: TGTGCCATAAAGGGGTCCGGGAACACTGAAGCTTTCTTT
CDR3aa: CAIKGSGNTEAFF
abundance: .
v_gene: TRBV28
d_gene: .
j_gene: TRBJ1-1

CDR3nt: TGTGCCAGCAGCGTAGAAGGGTTAGAGACCCAGTACTTC
CDR3aa: CASSVEGLETQYF
abundance: few
v_gene: TRBV9
d_gene: .
j_gene: TRBJ2-5

CDR3nt: TGCGCCAGCAGCCAAGAAGTTTGGGGGGCTGAAAAACTGTTTTTT
CDR3aa: CASSQEVWGAEKLFF
abundance: .
v_gene: TRBV4-1
d_gene: .
j_gene: TRBJ1-4

CDR3nt: TGCGCCAGCAGCTTGGATTCCGGGACACTAACCGGGGAGCTGTTTTTT
CDR3aa: CASSLDSGTLTGELFF
abundance: once
v_gene: TRBV5-1
d_gene: .
j_gene: TRBJ2-2